This T cell receptor beta chain came from a study of regulatory T cells in long-lasting Graves disease. The time point is: persistent/refractory GD, antithyroid drugs over 5 years with positive TRAb. PBMC-derived RNA was used for the TCR library. The source of the patients was an endocrinology department in Xi'an, China. The collection involved drawing around 8.5 milliliters of peripheral blood into EDTA tubes. In its sample, this clonotype was seen a few times. The length of the CDR3 is 15 residues. With 4 bases clipped from V and 6 bases from J, the junction kept 7 bases outside the gene matches. Germline CDR1 SEHNR, CDR2 FQNEAQ (reference sequence). Both iRepertoire HTBI primers and Arm-PCR of CDR3 regions were used to build the TCR beta libraries. MiXCR, run by TCRdb on the multiplex PCR reads, gives a single entry per CDR3 protein. This sample carries around 510,000 distinct CDR3 sequences, around 20% of them seen once, and the ten largest clones take 7% to 9.5%.

Material: peripheral blood mononuclear cells (PBMCs), obtained when the disease was refractory, from a patient treated with antithyroid drugs. This sequence joins TRBV7-9 and TRBJ1-4, with TRBD1 matching over 8 bases. The clonotype comes from a female donor with Graves disease. CDR3 region: CASSYTDRVDEKLFF. The CDR3 nucleotides read TGTGCCAGCAGCTACACGGACAGGGTCGATGAAAAACTGTTTTTT.